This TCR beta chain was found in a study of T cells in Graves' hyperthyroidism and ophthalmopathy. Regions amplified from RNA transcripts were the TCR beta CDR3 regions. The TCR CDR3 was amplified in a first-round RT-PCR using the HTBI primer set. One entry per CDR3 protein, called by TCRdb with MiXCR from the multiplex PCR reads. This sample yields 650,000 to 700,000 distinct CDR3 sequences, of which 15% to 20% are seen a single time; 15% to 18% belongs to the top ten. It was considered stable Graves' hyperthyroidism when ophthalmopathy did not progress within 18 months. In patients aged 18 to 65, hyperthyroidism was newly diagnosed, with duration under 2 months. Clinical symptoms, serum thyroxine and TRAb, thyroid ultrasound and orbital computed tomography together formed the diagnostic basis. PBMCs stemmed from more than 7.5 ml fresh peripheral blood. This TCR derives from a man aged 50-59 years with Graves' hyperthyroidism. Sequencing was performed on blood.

The CDR3 spells CAILRGGTSGINEQFF. The DNA of the CDR3 is TGTGCCATCTTGAGGGGGGGGACTAGCGGGATAAATGAGCAGTTCTTC. The rearrangement uses TRBV6-1 and TRBJ2-1; TRBD2 matches at 13 bases. The length of the CDR3 is 16 residues. The V segment lost 10 bases and the J segment 7 bases; nucleotides outside the gene matches: 13. CDR1 is MNHNS, CDR2 SASEGT, per germline.